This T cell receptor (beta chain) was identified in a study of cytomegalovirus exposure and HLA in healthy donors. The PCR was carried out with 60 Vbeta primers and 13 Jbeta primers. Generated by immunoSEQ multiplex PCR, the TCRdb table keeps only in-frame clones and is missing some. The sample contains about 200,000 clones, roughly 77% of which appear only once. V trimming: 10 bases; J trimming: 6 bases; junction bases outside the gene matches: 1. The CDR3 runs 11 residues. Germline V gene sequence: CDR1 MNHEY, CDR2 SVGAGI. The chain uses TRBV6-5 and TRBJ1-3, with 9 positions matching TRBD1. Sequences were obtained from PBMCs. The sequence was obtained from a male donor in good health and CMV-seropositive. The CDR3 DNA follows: TGTGCCACACAGGGGGCAAACACCATATATTTT. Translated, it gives CATQGANTIYF.